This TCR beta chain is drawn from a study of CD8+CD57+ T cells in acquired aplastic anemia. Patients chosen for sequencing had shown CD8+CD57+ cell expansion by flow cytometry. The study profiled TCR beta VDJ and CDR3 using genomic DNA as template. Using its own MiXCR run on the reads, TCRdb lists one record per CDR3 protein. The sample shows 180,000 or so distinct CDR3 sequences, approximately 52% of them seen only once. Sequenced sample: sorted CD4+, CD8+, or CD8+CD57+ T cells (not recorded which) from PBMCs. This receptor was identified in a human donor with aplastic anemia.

The CDR3 nucleotides read TGTGCCAGCAGTACCAGGAACACTGAAGCTTTCTTT. Protein: CASSTRNTEAFF. The chain recombines TRBV6-2 or TRBV6-3 with TRBJ1-1, with D hard to call. V shed 5 bases and J shed 1 base, with 5 bases lying between them. The length of the CDR3 is 12 residues. The germline gives CDR1 MNHEY, CDR2 SVGEGT.